Shown below are 7 T cell receptor beta chains from a single sample sequenced in a study of vaccination effects on CD4 cells after COVID-19. Sequencing used immunoSEQ multiplex PCR; TCRdb keeps in-frame clones, though not all of them. Found here are approximately 61,000 clones, 73% of them singletons; the top ten hold roughly 1.2%. Before any sequencing was done, the ViraFEST assay used viral peptide pools to expand antigen-specific CD4+ T cells. Culturing for about ten days preceded CD4+ T cell isolation. The cohort was immunized with two doses of either the BNT162b2 or mRNA-1273 vaccine. No antigen has been assigned to these receptors. The material sequenced was CD4+ T cells from PBMCs cultured with HCoV-229E spike peptides, taken after COVID-19 vaccination. These receptors were obtained from a human donor who received a COVID-19 vaccine.

The rearrangement uses TRBV7-2 and TRBJ1-1; 7 bases fit TRBD1. The CDR3 length is 14 residues. With 3 bases clipped from V and 4 bases from J, the junction kept 5 bases outside the gene matches. Germline V gene sequence: CDR1 SGHTA, CDR2 FQGNSA. The CDR3 sequence is CASSFTGDGTEAFF. In DNA form, the CDR3 reads TGTGCCAGCAGCTTTACAGGGGACGGCACTGAAGCTTTCTTT.

This chain connects TRBV7-3 to TRBJ1-4, with D perhaps matching TRBD1 (6 bases). With 0 bases removed from V and 3 bases from J, the gap between germline ends came to 8 bases. The CDR3 has 15 residues. From germline, CDR1 is SGHTA and CDR2 FQGTGA. CDR3 bases: TGTGCCAGCAGCTTAACGGGGGCGGCTAATGAAAAACTGTTTTTT. It encodes CASSLTGAANEKLFF.

The chain couples TRBV24-1 to TRBJ1-5, with D possibly being TRBD1 (5 bases). The CDR3 extends over 13 amino acids. Per germline, CDR1 KGHDR and CDR2 SFDVKD. The V and J ends lost 7 bases and 3 bases respectively, with 9 bases between them. The CDR3 bases are TGTGCCACCAGCGGGGGGTCCAATCAGCCCCAGCATTTT. Amino acids: CATSGGSNQPQHF.

The chain has TRBV6-1 and TRBJ1-4, with 12 bases identical to TRBD1. The CDR3 length is 17 residues. Looked up from germline, CDR1 is MNHNS and CDR2 is SASEGT. The junction had 5 bases not matched to a gene; V was cut back by 3 bases and J by 3 bases. CDR3 DNA sequence: TGTGCCAGCAGTGAGGGGGACAGGGGGCTCTCTAATGAAAAACTGTTTTTT. The encoded protein is CASSEGDRGLSNEKLFF.

The V and J genes are TRBV6-1 and TRBJ1-5, with TRBD1 matching 7 bases. The CDR3 covers 14 residues. V was clipped by 1 base and J by 7 bases; unmatched bases: 4. From germline, CDR1 is MNHNS and CDR2 SASEGT. CDR3 in DNA: TGTGCCAGCAGTGAAGGACAGGGAGGGCAGCCCCAGCATTTT. This translates into CASSEGQGGQPQHF.

The J gene is TRBJ2-1, the V gene TRBV7-6, with 10 positions matching TRBD1. From germline, CDR1 is SGHVS and CDR2 FNYEAQ. V lost 4 bases and J lost 8; bases outside the gene matches: 14. CDR3 length: 17 amino acids. The CDR3: CASSYRGRDRGSDEQFF. The DNA for the CDR3 is TGTGCCAGCAGCTACCGGGGCCGGGACAGGGGTTCCGATGAGCAGTTCTTC.

The chain combines TRBV6-5 with TRBJ1-1, with D possibly being TRBD1 (5 bases). This CDR3 has 14 amino acids. In germline, CDR1 is MNHEY, CDR2 SVGAGI. Deletions cut 5 bases from V and 10 bases from J, with 20 bases between. CDR3 sequence: CASSKQGLGGAAFF. The CDR3 bases are TGTGCCAGCAGTAAACAAGGGTTGGGGGGTGCAGCTTTCTTT.